This T cell receptor (beta chain) was recorded in a study of blood T cell repertoires in COVID-19 (TCRdb year 2020). For the wider study: The collaborator samples originated in the United States, Italy and Spain and spanned the acute and convalescent phases of COVID-19. The dataset comprised deeply sampled blood TCRbeta repertoires from subjects exposed to, actively infected with, or recovered from COVID-19. A de-identified subject ID, COVID-19 status, age in years and sex were almost always included in the sample metadata. Where HLA class I and class II types were available, the types were taken from metadata supplied by the sample provider, not from assay-based typing. The material from the prospective study consisted of cDNA or gDNA derived from T cells, B-cell-depleted T cells, or PBMCs. The repertoires were released in a freely available public database meant as a resource for research on the immune response to SARS-CoV-2. The samples were drawn from the first 160 participants of the ongoing ImmuneRACE study and from over a thousand subjects provided by 6 global collaborators. Broader findings and caveats from the paper: The amount of clinical and demographic metadata varied by source and participant and was provided uncurated.

Enrolling through a virtual design, the prospective study's participants ranged in age from about 18 to 100 years and lived across about two dozen United States geographic areas. In the prospective study, participants were assigned to cohorts based on the clinical history participants reported in a screening survey and a study questionnaire. Mobile phlebotomists in the prospective study collected whole blood, serum and a nasopharyngeal or oropharyngeal swab from every participant. Additional blood draws and questionnaires over an approximately two-month period could optionally be provided by prospective study participants. Before DNA extraction, prospective study blood samples were shipped either frozen or at room temperature. The junction shows trimming of 1 base on V and 3 bases on J, and the gene matches do not reach 5 bases of it. The CDR3 contains 15 residues, cysteine and phenylalanine counted. CDR3 DNA is the only sequence kept; it has 45 bases, read in frame from the first base. The germline V gene (reference sequence) specifies LNHNV as CDR1 and YYDKDF as CDR2.

The immunoSEQ Assay, a bias-controlled multiplex PCR, was used to amplify TCRbeta CDR3 regions from genomic DNA. In the original analysis: The number of nucleated cells in each sample was estimated by amplification of reference gene primers within the assay. Sequence reads were collapsed and filtered to measure the absolute abundance of every unique TCRbeta CDR3 rearrangement. For each sample, productive Simpson clonality was calculated as the square root of Simpson's diversity index across productive rearrangements. TCRdb obtained this table from immuneACCESS and retained in-frame rearrangements with V and J assigned. These tables miss some clones; where compared with another copy, unresolved V genes account for less than half of the shortfall, and the remainder is unexplained. The V and J calls and clone size come from that table; D and trimming were worked out from the DNA. Across this sample there are a few hundred thousand clones, with around 91% seen only once. In total, the top ten clones hold 3.5% to 4.5% of the sample.

To note about this clone: The antigen it recognizes is unknown. Base qualities are not recorded, but no much larger clone differs from it by a single base.

The chain uses TRBV15 and TRBJ2-7; TRBD1 lines up with 8 middle nucleotides. The sample comprised PBMCs or T cells enriched from blood (not recorded which). The sequence was collected from a woman under 30 with acute COVID-19. Here the CDR3 is given as CATSRVDRGVYEQYF. The nucleotide sequence reads as follows: TGTGCCACCAGCAGAGTAGACAGGGGAGTCTACGAGCAGTACTTC.